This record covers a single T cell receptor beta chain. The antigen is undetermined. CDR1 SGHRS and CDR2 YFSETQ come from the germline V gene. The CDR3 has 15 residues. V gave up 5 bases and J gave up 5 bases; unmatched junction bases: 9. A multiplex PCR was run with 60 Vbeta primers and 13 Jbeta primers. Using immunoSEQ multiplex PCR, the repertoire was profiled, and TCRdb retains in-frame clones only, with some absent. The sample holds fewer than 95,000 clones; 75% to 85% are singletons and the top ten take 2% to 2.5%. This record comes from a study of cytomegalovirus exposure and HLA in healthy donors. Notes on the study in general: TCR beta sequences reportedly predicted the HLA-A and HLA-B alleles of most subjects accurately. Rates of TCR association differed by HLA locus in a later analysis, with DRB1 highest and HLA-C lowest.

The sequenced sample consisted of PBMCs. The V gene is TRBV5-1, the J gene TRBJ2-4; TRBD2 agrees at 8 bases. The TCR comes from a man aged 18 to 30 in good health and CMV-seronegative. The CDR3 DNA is TGCGCCAGCAGAGATACCTCGGGACTAGAAAACATTCAGTACTTC. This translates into CASRDTSGLENIQYF.